The TCR beta chain described here comes from a study of identical twins (dated by TCRdb to the mid-2010s). Background for the entire study: To test whether fetal clonotypes persist, this study deep-sequenced TCR alpha and beta repertoires from monozygotic twins, from unrelated adults of various ages, and from cord blood. To rule out contamination, replicate twin experiments were performed at different times with different library preparation protocols. General findings and caveats noted by the study authors: Because the same donors could not be followed over many years, the conclusions relied on cross-sectional statistical analysis. In monozygotic twins, recombination models systematically underestimated out-of-frame TCR alpha sharing, but the models matched the sharing seen between unrelated individuals. Excess twin sharing in beta out-of-frame sequences was weaker because fewer shared sequences lowered the signal-to-noise ratio. Fewer insertions were carried by abundant cord blood beta clonotypes, a similar but weaker trend appeared in young adult naive repertoires, and no such trend appeared in memory repertoires. Compared with coincidental sharing between unrelated individuals, out-of-frame TCR alpha sequences shared between twins showed an excess of sequences with low generation probability. Zero-insertion analyses could be partly confounded by invariant T cells such as MAIT and iNKT, although diverse VJ usage argued against such confounding for most clonotypes.

The library came from 5' RACE. Sequenced using an Illumina HiSeq 2000. A universal primer binding site was added through template switching, and the final cDNA carried a unique molecular identifier so that TCR cDNA molecules could be counted accurately. Specific primers in the conserved constant-segment region were used to synthesize first-strand cDNA for the TCR alpha and beta chains. To control for contamination, each cDNA library was double barcoded with a SMART-Mk sample barcode plus Illumina barcodes. TruSeq adapter sequences, together with Illumina sample barcodes, were added in two successive PCR steps. The Illumina HiSeq platform was used with custom primers to sequence TCR alpha and beta cDNA libraries. The authors processed their data as follows. MiGEC was used to process raw reads and extract unique molecular identifiers, and MiXCR was used to find CDR3 positions. Recombination models were inferred per individual with the repgenHMM and IGoR tools using an EM algorithm. Shared clonotype analysis was performed with the tcR package in R, normalizing sharing by the product of cloneset sizes. To study raw recombination free of thymic and clonal selection effects, out-of-frame nonproductive sequences were analyzed. The raw public reads went through TCRdb reprocessing: fastp at Q25, MiXCR clone calling, in-frame beta chains kept. For every CDR3 protein sequence, its rows merge into one entry that carries the most common genes and DNA. The V and J calls come from TCRdb's annotation, not from the publication. For this sample there are 350,000 to 500,000 distinct CDR3 sequences; about 18% appear just once. The top ten hold approximately 12% of the sample.

Every donor was a healthy Caucasian. The researchers also sequenced three unrelated adults who were not twins: a male aged 18 to 29, a male aged 50 to 59, and a female aged 50 to 59. Using Miltenyi CD45RO+ enrichment and human naive T-cell isolation kits, memory (CD45RO+) and naive T cells were isolated from PBMC. Inclusive of the bounding cysteine and phenylalanine, the CDR3 is 16 residues long. Here the CDR3 DNA is all that survives: 48 bases in frame from base 1. V gives up 2 bases and J gives up 0 bases, and the segment between their germline ends measures 7 bases. CDR1 and CDR2 are read off the germline V gene as KGHDR and SFDVKD. This clonotype has a handful of counts. This receptor's antigen is unknown. No base quality values were provided; no much bigger clone lies one nucleotide off.

This receptor was taken from a man in his forties or fifties in good health. The V gene is TRBV24-1 and the J gene is TRBJ2-6, with no confident D gene call. Source material: naive T cells sorted from blood. The cell subset or site label on this specimen signifies: cells isolated with a human naive T-cell isolation kit. Here the CDR3 is given as CATSDSANSGANVLTF. The base sequence is TGTGCCACCAGTGATTCAGCTAACTCTGGGGCCAACGTCCTGACTTTC.